Below, 10 T cell receptor beta chains from the same sample are listed, as sequenced in a study of T cells after posttransplantation cyclophosphamide. A marrow graft followed busulfan-fludarabine conditioning, with cyclophosphamide on days +3 and +4. Clones were read by immunoSEQ multiplex PCR, and TCRdb kept only the in-frame ones, dropping some. The table records some 16,000 clones without singletons, the ten largest covering about 0.51%. Sequenced here: PBMCs, sampled after allogeneic stem cell transplant with posttransplant cyclophosphamide. The receptors come from a female patient in her thirties or forties who received an allogeneic stem cell transplant from a related donor, was CMV-positive, and had no GVHD. Some T cells may have come from the graft donor.

This clone has ten or more counts. The rearrangement joins TRBV7-6 to TRBJ2-1; 7 bases line up with TRBD1. J gave up 4 bases and V 2 bases, and 8 bases lay outside the gene matches. The CDR3 consists of 16 residues. Germline V CDR1 and CDR2: SGHVS, FNYEAQ. CDR3 in amino acids: CASSLTGEGAYNEQFF. CDR3 DNA: TGTGCCAGCAGCTTAACAGGCGAGGGGGCTTACAATGAGCAGTTCTTC. Combining the CDR3 with reference TRBV7-6 and TRBJ2-1 gives the whole variable domain GAGVSQSPRYKVTKRGQDVALRCDPISGHVSLYWYRQALGQGPEFLTYFNYEAQQDKSGLPNDRFSAERPEGSISTLTIQRTEQRDSAMYRCASSLTGEGAYNEQFFGPGTRLTVL.

This clone appeared many times. The chain employs TRBV4-3 and TRBJ2-1, with 11 positions matching TRBD2. CDR3 length: 19 residues. From germline, CDR1 is LGHNA and CDR2 YSLEER. Unmatched junction bases numbered 12, after V lost 4 bases and J lost 1 base. CDR3 DNA: TGCGCCAGCAGCCCTGGGACTAGCGGAAGGGGGGGTTCCTACAATGAGCAGTTCTTC. This gives the protein CASSPGTSGRGGSYNEQFF.

This clone was observed at least ten times. This sequence joins TRBV28 and TRBJ2-1, with a weak D call TRBD2 (6 bases). Between the trimmed V and J ends, which lost 4 bases and 3 bases, there was a span of 16 bases. The CDR3 extends over 16 amino acids. Looked up from germline, CDR1 is MDHEN and CDR2 is SYDVKM. The CDR3 sequence: CASSSLSGVVYNEQFF. CDR3 in DNA: TGTGCCAGCAGTTCCCTTTCGGGAGTGGTCTACAATGAGCAGTTCTTC.

This clone was seen a handful of times. A much more abundant neighbour one base away suggests this may be a read error. V usage is TRBV7-8 and J usage is TRBJ2-7; 10 positions agree with TRBD2. V lost 5 bases, J lost 6 bases, and 22 bases stayed unmatched. There are 19 residues in the CDR3. Germline CDR1 SGHVS, CDR2 FQNEAQ. The CDR3 DNA reads TGTGCCAGCAGCGCGAGACCAGCGGGAGGGCCCTCTATCACCTCCGAGCAGTACTTC. Its protein is CASSARPAGGPSITSEQYF. Filled out from reference TRBV7-8 and TRBJ2-7, the complete variable domain reads GAGVSQSPRYKVAKRGQDVALRCDPISGHVSLFWYQQALGQGPEFLTYFQNEAQLDKSGLPSDRFFAERPEGSVSTLKIQRTQQEDSAVYLCASSARPAGGPSITSEQYFGPGTRLTVT.

This clone appeared many times. The genes are TRBV6-1 and TRBJ1-1, with D uncertain. CDR1 MNHNS and CDR2 SASEGT come from the germline V gene. This CDR3 comprises 14 residues. V lost 6 bases, J lost 0 bases, and 11 bases lay in between. The CDR3 DNA reads TGTGCCAGCAGCCCGCGGGGAATGAACACTGAAGCTTTCTTT. Amino acid sequence: CASSPRGMNTEAFF.

This clone appeared many times. The chain joins TRBV4-3 to TRBJ2-1, with 16 bases lining up with TRBD2. Germline V lookup: CDR1 LGHNA, CDR2 YSLEER. Trimming removed 5 bases from V and 9 bases from J; junction bases left unmatched: 13. The CDR3 extends over 18 amino acids. The CDR3 region is CASSYGTSGRALSGEQFF. The DNA for the CDR3 is TGCGCCAGCAGCTACGGGACTAGCGGGAGGGCCCTCTCGGGTGAGCAGTTCTTC.

This clone was counted many times. This chain connects TRBV19 to TRBJ2-2, with 10 bases matching TRBD1. CDR1 and CDR2 from the germline V gene are LNHDA and SQIVND (reference sequence). The CDR3 has 15 amino acids. Germline trimming cut 5 bases from V and 4 bases from J; bases unmatched to any gene: 4. In DNA, the CDR3 is TGTGCCAGTAGTGTAGGGACAGGGGTCACCGGGGAGCTGTTTTTT. Translation gives CASSVGTGVTGELFF.

This clone has just a few counts. V and J are TRBV7-9 and TRBJ2-3; 9 bases are a match to TRBD2. From germline, CDR1 is SEHNR and CDR2 FQNEAQ (reference sequence). The CDR3 runs 18 residues. Germline trimming cut 4 bases from V and 6 bases from J; bases unmatched to any gene: 17. Here the CDR3 DNA reads TGTGCCAGCAGCTCTCGCGGGGCAGCCGGGACTAGCCATGATACGCAGTATTTT. Translating gives CASSSRGAAGTSHDTQYF.

The sample holds many counts of this clone. The chain is built from TRBV28 and TRBJ1-2, with 7 bases identical to TRBD1. V was clipped by 3 bases and J by 5 bases; unmatched bases: 6. The CDR3 is 14 residues long. Germline V gene sequence: CDR1 MDHEN, CDR2 SYDVKM. As DNA, the CDR3 is TGTGCCAGCAGTTTTCTTTCGACAGGGTATGGCTACACCTTC. Encoded protein: CASSFLSTGYGYTF.

This clone was seen many times. The chain recombines TRBV5-1 with TRBJ1-1, with 8 nucleotides matching TRBD1. V was clipped by 0 bases and J by 8 bases; unmatched bases: 12. Germline V gene data show CDR1 as SGHRS and CDR2 as YFSETQ. The CDR3 spans 16 residues. The CDR3 DNA sequence: TGCGCCAGCAGCTTGGCCAAGGACAGGGAACAACAAGAAGCTTTCTTT. Its protein product is CASSLAKDREQQEAFF.